The source of this T cell receptor (beta chain) is a study of CD8 T cells in Susac syndrome. The CDR3 is made up of 13 amino acids. V was clipped by 6 bases and J by 2 bases; unmatched bases: 6. Germline CDR1 is DFQATT and CDR2 is SNEGSKA (reference sequence). cDNA came from about 0.5 to 1 ug RNA primed by random hexamers. TCRdb fed the immunoSEQ multiplex PCR reads into MiXCR, producing one record per CDR3 protein. The data contain around 300,000 distinct CDR3 sequences, around 91% of them singletons. For this clonotype: What it recognizes is unknown.

General study results and limits: The number of individuals included in the study's TCR sequencing and HLA analysis was acknowledged as relatively small.

The sequence was collected from a human donor with multiple sclerosis. The sequencing sample was made of CD8+ T cells from PBMCs. This chain joins TRBV20-1 and TRBJ2-7; 8 nucleotides line up with TRBD1. CDR3 sequence (DNA): TGCAGTGCCGAAGACAGGGGACCCTACGAGCAGTACTTC. Its protein is CSAEDRGPYEQYF.